Included here is one T cell receptor beta chain sequence, with context. Its antigen remains unidentified. Likely unrecorded immune exposures existed in these nominally healthy donors. This sample was taken from a study of cytomegalovirus exposure and HLA in healthy donors. Regarding the study as a whole: The number of N-insertions in an Asian-associated ancestry cluster was reportedly below the roughly 700-donor mean in a later analysis.

V shed 5 bases, J shed 5 bases, and the junction held 6 bases outside the gene matches. Germline loops: CDR1 SGHTA, CDR2 FQGTGA. CDR3 length: 14 amino acids. With 60 Vbeta and 13 Jbeta primers, the PCR was carried out. The data were produced by immunoSEQ multiplex PCR, yet TCRdb's version contains in-frame clones alone and is incomplete. This sample has approximately 110,000 clones; 80% occur once, and the top ten carry approximately 0.24%. V gene TRBV7-3 combines with J gene TRBJ2-5, with 9 bases that match TRBD1. Material for sequencing was PBMCs. The TCR comes from a man in his fifties in good health and CMV-seronegative. The CDR3 sequence is CASSQQGARETQYF. Here the CDR3 DNA reads TGTGCCAGCAGCCAACAGGGGGCGCGGGAGACCCAGTACTTC.